Shown below are 10 T cell receptor beta chains from a single sample sequenced in a study of cytomegalovirus exposure and HLA in healthy donors. With 60 Vbeta and 13 Jbeta primers, the PCR was carried out. Method: immunoSEQ multiplex PCR; TCRdb's copy keeps in-frame clones and lacks some. This table holds more than 100,000 clones, about 10% found once. Material: PBMCs. The receptors derive from a woman aged 40-49 years in good health and CMV-seropositive.

There are a few counts of this clone. This chain joins TRBV14 and TRBJ2-2; 7 bases line up with TRBD1. Trimming removed 3 bases from V and 8 bases from J; junction bases left unmatched: 3. Germline V gene data show CDR1 as SGHDN and CDR2 as FVKESK. This CDR3 has 13 residues. The CDR3 DNA sequence: TGTGCCAGCAGCCATGCACAGGGGGGGGAGCTGTTTTTT. It translates to CASSHAQGGELFF. Combining the CDR3 with reference TRBV14 and TRBJ2-2 gives the whole variable domain EAGVTQFPSHSVIEKGQTVTLRCDPISGHDNLYWYRRVMGKEIKFLLHFVKESKQDESGMPNNRFLAERTGGTYSTLKVQPAELEDSGVYFCASSHAQGGELFFGEGSRLTVL.

As regards this clone: This sample also contains other DNA sequences that code for the same CDR3. V and J are TRBV7-2 and TRBJ2-7; 7 nucleotides align to TRBD1. V shed 2 bases and J 2 bases; nucleotides not matched to a gene: 3. This CDR3 spans 14 amino acids. Germline V CDR1 and CDR2: SGHTA, FQGNSA. CDR3 loop: CASSLRTGAYEQYF. For the CDR3, the DNA is TGTGCCAGCAGCTTAAGGACAGGTGCCTACGAGCAGTACTTC.

The chain combines TRBV7-2 with TRBJ2-3; 9 bases map to TRBD2. Germline CDR1 SGHTA, CDR2 FQGNSA. Trimming removed 4 bases from V and 8 bases from J; junction bases left unmatched: 7. The CDR3 length is 14 residues. CDR3 nucleotide sequence: TGTGCCAGCAGCTCGGGACTAGCAGGCCGTACGCAGTATTTT. Amino acids: CASSSGLAGRTQYF.

This chain joins TRBV2 and TRBJ2-7; TRBD1 agrees at 10 bases. CDR1 SNHLY and CDR2 FYNNEI come from the germline V gene. This CDR3 is built from 13 residues. The ends lost 5 bases at V and 3 bases at J; junction bases unmatched: 1. Here the CDR3 reads CASSWDRGYEQYF. CDR3 in DNA: TGTGCCAGCAGTTGGGACAGGGGCTACGAGCAGTACTTC.

This chain uses TRBV7-2 with TRBJ2-3; possible D gene TRBD1, 6 bases. V was clipped by 4 bases and J by 0 bases, with 8 bases between them. The CDR3 spans 14 residues. CDR1 is SGHTA, CDR2 FQGNSA, per germline. The CDR3 reads CASSSDSSTDTQYF. Here the CDR3 DNA reads TGTGCCAGCAGCTCGGACAGTAGCACAGATACGCAGTATTTT.

This clone appeared a few times. V usage is TRBV6-5 and J usage is TRBJ2-7; possibly TRBD2 for D (5 bases). The CDR3 covers 13 residues. Trimming took off 4 bases at V and 1 base at J, with 8 bases between the two ends. CDR1 is MNHEY and CDR2 is SVGAGI in the germline V gene. The CDR3 coding sequence is TGTGCCAGCAGTTTGGGGAGTTCCTACGAGCAGTACTTC. Its protein is CASSLGSSYEQYF.

This clone was recorded a few times. The rearrangement links TRBV2 to TRBJ1-2; TRBD1 matches at 7 bases. The CDR3 runs to 14 residues. The junction had 8 bases not matched to a gene; V was cut back by 5 bases and J by 5 bases. Germline V gene lookup returns CDR1 SNHLY and CDR2 FYNNEI. The CDR3 loop reads CASSQGVWGYGYTF. CDR3 coding DNA: TGTGCCAGCAGTCAGGGGGTCTGGGGATATGGCTACACCTTC.

The CDR3 bases are TGTGCCACCAGCAGAGATCTCGGGGGCTCTGGAAACACCATATATTTT. Its translation is CATSRDLGGSGNTIYF. The J gene is TRBJ1-3, the V gene TRBV15; tentative D call: TRBD1 (5 bases). Germline CDR1 reads LNHNV; CDR2 reads YYDKDF (reference sequence). The CDR3 covers 16 residues. Deletions cut 0 bases from V and 0 bases from J, with 9 bases between.

The chain recombines TRBV5-1 with TRBJ1-1; the match to TRBD1 covers 8 bases. V trimming: 6 bases; J trimming: 5 bases; junction bases outside the gene matches: 9. The CDR3 sequence is 14 residues long. The germline CDR1 and CDR2 sequences are SGHRS and YFSETQ. The CDR3 reads CASNQGQGGTEAFF. DNA for the CDR3: TGCGCCAGCAACCAAGGACAGGGAGGGACTGAAGCTTTCTTT.

This clone was seen a few times. This chain joins TRBV19 and TRBJ1-1, with a tentative D call TRBD1 (5 bases). Looked up from germline, CDR1 is LNHDA and CDR2 is SQIVND (reference sequence). V was pared by 4 bases and J by 1 base, with 10 bases between. This CDR3 comprises 14 residues. The CDR3 bases are TGTGCCAGTAGTAAAGGACATCCGAACACTGAAGCTTTCTTT. It is translated as CASSKGHPNTEAFF.